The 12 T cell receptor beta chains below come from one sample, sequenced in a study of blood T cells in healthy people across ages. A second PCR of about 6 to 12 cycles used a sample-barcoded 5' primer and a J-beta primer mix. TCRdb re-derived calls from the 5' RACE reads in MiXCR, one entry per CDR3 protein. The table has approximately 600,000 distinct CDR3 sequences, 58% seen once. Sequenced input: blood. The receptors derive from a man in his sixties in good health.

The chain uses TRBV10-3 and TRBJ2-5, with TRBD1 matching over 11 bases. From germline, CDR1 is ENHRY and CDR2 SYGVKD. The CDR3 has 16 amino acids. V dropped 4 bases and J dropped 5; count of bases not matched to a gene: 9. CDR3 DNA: TGTGCCATCAGTGGGGACGGGACAGGGGGTCGGGAGACCCAGTACTTC. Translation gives CAISGDGTGGRETQYF.

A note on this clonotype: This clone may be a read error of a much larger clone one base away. The CDR3 DNA sequence: TGTGCCATCAGTGATCCAGAGAGAAGCGCAGATACGCAGTATTTT. The encoded protein is CAISDPERSADTQYF. V is TRBV10-3 and J is TRBJ2-3; D gene unclear. With 3 bases removed from V and 4 bases from J, the gap between germline ends came to 14 bases. The CDR3 runs 15 residues. The V gene's germline CDR1 is ENHRY and CDR2 SYGVKD.

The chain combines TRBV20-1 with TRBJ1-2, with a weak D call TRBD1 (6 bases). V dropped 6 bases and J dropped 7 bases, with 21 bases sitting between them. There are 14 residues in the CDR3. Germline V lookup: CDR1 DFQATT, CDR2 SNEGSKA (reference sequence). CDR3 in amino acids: CSAQRGRGEGGYTF. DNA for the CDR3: TGCAGTGCCCAGAGGGGCAGGGGCGAAGGTGGCTACACCTTC.

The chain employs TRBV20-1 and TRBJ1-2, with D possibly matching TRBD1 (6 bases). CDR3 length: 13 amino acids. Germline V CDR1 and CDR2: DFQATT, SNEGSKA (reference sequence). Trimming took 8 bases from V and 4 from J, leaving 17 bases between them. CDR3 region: CSTPGQSPYGYTF. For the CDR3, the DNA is TGCAGTACACCCGGACAGTCACCCTATGGCTACACCTTC.

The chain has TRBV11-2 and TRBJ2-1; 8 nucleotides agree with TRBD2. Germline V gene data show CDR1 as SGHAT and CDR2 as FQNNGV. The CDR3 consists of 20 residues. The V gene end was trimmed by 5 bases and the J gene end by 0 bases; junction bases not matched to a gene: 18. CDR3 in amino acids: CASSPGERASGYVSYNEQFF. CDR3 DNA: TGTGCCAGCAGCCCTGGAGAAAGGGCTAGCGGGTATGTCTCCTACAATGAGCAGTTCTTC.

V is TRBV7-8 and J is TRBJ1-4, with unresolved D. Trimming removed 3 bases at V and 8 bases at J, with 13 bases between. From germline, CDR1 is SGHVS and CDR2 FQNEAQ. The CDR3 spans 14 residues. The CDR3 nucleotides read TGTGCCAGCAGCTTCCGGGCCTCTGGGGAAAAACTGTTTTTT. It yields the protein CASSFRASGEKLFF.

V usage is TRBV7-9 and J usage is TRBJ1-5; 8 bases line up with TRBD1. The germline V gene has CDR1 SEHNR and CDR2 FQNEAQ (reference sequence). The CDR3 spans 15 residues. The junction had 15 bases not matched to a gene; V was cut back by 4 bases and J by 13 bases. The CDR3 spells CASSYGSRDRSAQHF. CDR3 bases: TGTGCCAGCAGCTACGGGTCCCGGGACAGGTCCGCACAGCATTTT. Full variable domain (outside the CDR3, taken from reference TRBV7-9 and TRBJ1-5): DTGVSQNPRHKITKRGQNVTFRCDPISEHNRLYWYRQTLGQGPEFLTYFQNEAQLEKSRLLSDRFSAERPKGSFSTLEIQRTEQGDSAMYLCASSYGSRDRSAQHFGDGTRLSIL.

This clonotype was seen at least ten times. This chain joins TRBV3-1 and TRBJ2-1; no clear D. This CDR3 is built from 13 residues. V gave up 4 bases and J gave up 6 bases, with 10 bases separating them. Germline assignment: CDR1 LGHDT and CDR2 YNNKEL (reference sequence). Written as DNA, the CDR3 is TGTGCCAGCAGCCCCCTGCTTTCCAATGAGCAGTTCTTC. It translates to CASSPLLSNEQFF.

The DNA of the CDR3 is TGTGCCAGCAGCTTAGATCATGCAGCCGCTGACACCTTC. Translating it yields CASSLDHAAADTF. The genes are TRBV11-2 and TRBJ1-2, with D uncertain. V was clipped by 0 bases and J by 12 bases, with 14 bases between them. CDR3 length equals 13 residues. CDR1 and CDR2 from the germline V gene are SGHAT and FQNNGV.

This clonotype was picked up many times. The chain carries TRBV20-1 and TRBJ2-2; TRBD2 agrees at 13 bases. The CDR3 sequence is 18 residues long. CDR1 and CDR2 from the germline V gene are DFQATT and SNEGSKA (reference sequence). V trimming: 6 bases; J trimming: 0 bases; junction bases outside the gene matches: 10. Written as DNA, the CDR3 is TGCAGTGCGAAATGGACTAGCGGGGGCCGTGCGAACACCGGGGAGCTGTTTTTT. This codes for CSAKWTSGGRANTGELFF.

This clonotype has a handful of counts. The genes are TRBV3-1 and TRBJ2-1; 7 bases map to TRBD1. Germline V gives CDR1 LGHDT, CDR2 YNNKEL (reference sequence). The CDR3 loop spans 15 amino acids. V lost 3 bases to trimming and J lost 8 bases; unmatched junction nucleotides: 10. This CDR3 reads CASSHRRQGKDEQFF. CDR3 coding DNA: TGTGCCAGCAGCCACCGACGACAGGGTAAGGATGAGCAGTTCTTC.

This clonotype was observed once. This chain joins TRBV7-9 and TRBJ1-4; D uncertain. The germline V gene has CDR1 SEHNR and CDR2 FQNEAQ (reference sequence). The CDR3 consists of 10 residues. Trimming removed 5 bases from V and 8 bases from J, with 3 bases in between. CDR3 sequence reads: CASSVEKLFF. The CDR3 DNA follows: TGTGCCAGCAGCGTGGAAAAACTGTTTTTT.